The T cell receptor beta chain described here comes from a study of blood T cell repertoires in COVID-19. Study summary: Acute-phase and convalescent COVID-19 samples originated in the United States, Italy and Spain. In each case, the material was cDNA or gDNA derived from T cells, B-cell-depleted T cells, or PBMCs.

Germline V gives CDR1 MNHNY, CDR2 SVGAGI (reference sequence). V gave up 7 bases and J gave up 2 bases, with 12 bases separating them. There are 14 residues in the CDR3. In the original workflow: Amplification of reference gene primers provided the estimated nucleated cell counts. TCRdb keeps only in-frame clones here, not all; method: immunoSEQ multiplex PCR. V, J and clone size were drawn from that table, and D and trimming were deduced from the DNA. The sample lists around 300,000 clones; about four fifths were seen once. The receptor comes from a woman aged 45 to 65 who had recovered from COVID-19. This sequence joins TRBV6-6 and TRBJ1-5; D is unclear. The sequenced sample consisted of peripheral blood. The CDR3 bases are TGTGCCAGCACCAAAACGGGAGGCAATCAGCCCCAGCATTTT. Encoded protein: CASTKTGGNQPQHF.